One sample yielded the 26 T cell receptor beta chains listed below, sequenced in a study of vaccination effects on CD4 cells after COVID-19. These receptors have no identified antigens. TCRdb's table, derived via immunoSEQ multiplex PCR, lists solely in-frame clones and lacks some. The sample consists of about 45,000 clones, roughly 72% of them appearing once. Following culture for under 12 days, CD4+ T cells were isolated. The participants, recipients of two vaccine doses, got either BNT162b2 or mRNA-1273. The material sequenced was CD4+ T cells from PBMCs cultured without peptide, taken after COVID-19 vaccination. The receptors derive from a human donor who received a COVID-19 vaccine.

The genes are TRBV6-4 and TRBJ2-3, with 9 bases fitting TRBD1. Germline CDR1 reads MRHNA; CDR2 reads SNTAGT. The length of the CDR3 is 15 residues. The ends lost 0 bases at V and 2 bases at J; junction bases unmatched: 0. The CDR3 sequence is CASSDSQGATDTQYF. CDR3 in DNA: TGTGCCAGCAGTGACTCACAGGGGGCCACAGATACGCAGTATTTT.

V usage is TRBV23-1 and J usage is TRBJ2-1, with 7 bases aligning to TRBD2. TRBV23-1 is noted as an ORF with a role that remains uncertain. Germline trimming cut 1 base from V and 10 bases from J; bases unmatched to any gene: 1. The CDR3 totals 12 residues. CDR3 nucleotides: TGCGCCAGCAGTCAATGGGGGGGGGAGCAGTTCTTC. Encoded protein: CASSQWGGEQFF.

A few counts support this clone. The chain combines TRBV18 with TRBJ2-7; a possible D gene is TRBD1 (6 bases). Trimming removed 6 bases at V and 2 bases at J, with 14 bases between. The CDR3 is 14 amino acids. CDR1 is KGHSH, CDR2 LQKENI, per germline. CDR3 amino acids: CASSLATGPYEQYF. In nucleotides, the CDR3 is TGTGCCAGCTCGCTAGCCACAGGGCCCTACGAGCAGTACTTC.

The chain has TRBV18 and TRBJ2-7, with D unresolved. This CDR3 comprises 14 residues. The V end lost 5 bases, the J end lost 1 base, and 12 bases lay between the germline ends. Germline V gene lookup returns CDR1 KGHSH and CDR2 LQKENI. The CDR3 loop reads CASSAATESYEQYF. CDR3 coding DNA: TGTGCCAGCTCAGCCGCGACGGAATCCTACGAGCAGTACTTC.

The chain joins TRBV6-5 to TRBJ1-1; perhaps TRBD1 as D (5 bases). This CDR3 region has 15 residues. Germline assignment: CDR1 MNHEY and CDR2 SVGAGI. Trimming took off 0 bases at V and 5 bases at J, with 13 bases between the two ends. The CDR3: CASSYSTRARTEAFF. CDR3 coding DNA: TGTGCCAGCAGTTACTCGACCAGGGCAAGGACTGAAGCTTTCTTT.

This rearrangement joins TRBV7-2 to TRBJ1-6, with TRBD1 identical over 9 bases. V was pared by 1 base and J by 6 bases, with 4 bases of the junction left unmatched. The CDR3 extends over 16 amino acids. Germline V CDR1 and CDR2: SGHTA, FQGNSA. The CDR3 reads CASSLGGTGINSPLHF. The CDR3 region has the DNA TGTGCCAGCAGCTTAGGAGGGACAGGGATTAATTCACCCCTCCACTTT.

The chain combines TRBV9 with TRBJ2-3, with 8 bases identical to TRBD2. The CDR3 covers 16 residues. The germline V gene has CDR1 SGDLS and CDR2 YYNGEE. J gave up 2 bases and V 0 bases, and 5 bases lay outside the gene matches. Here the CDR3 DNA reads TGTGCCAGCAGCGTAGGTGCGGGAGGCCTCACAGATACGCAGTATTTT. This encodes CASSVGAGGLTDTQYF.

J is TRBJ1-5 and V is TRBV19, with D possibly matching TRBD1 (5 bases). Germline CDR1 is LNHDA and CDR2 is SQIVND (reference sequence). V was clipped by 3 bases and J by 5 bases, with 8 bases between them. The CDR3 is 13 residues long. In nucleotides, the CDR3 is TGTGCCAGTAGTATTGCAGGGTATCAGCCCCAGCATTTT. Translation: CASSIAGYQPQHF.

V gene TRBV7-2 combines with J gene TRBJ1-5; 7 positions match TRBD1. V lost 5 bases, J lost 6 bases, and 7 bases stayed unmatched. Germline-derived CDR1 and CDR2 are SGHTA and FQGNSA. CDR3 size: 14 residues. The CDR3 protein is CASSVQGLGQPQHF. DNA for the CDR3: TGTGCCAGCAGCGTACAGGGGCTGGGTCAGCCCCAGCATTTT.

This clone was recorded a few times. The J gene is TRBJ2-7, the V gene TRBV5-5; possible D gene TRBD1, 5 bases. With 0 bases removed from V and 2 bases from J, the gap between germline ends came to 15 bases. Per germline, CDR1 SGHKS and CDR2 YYEKEE (reference sequence). The CDR3 length is 16 residues. The DNA of the CDR3 is TGTGCCAGCAGCTTGGCCCCGCAGGGTATAACCTACGAGCAGTACTTC. Translation gives CASSLAPQGITYEQYF.

The V and J genes are TRBV3-1 (or the pseudogene TRBV3-2) and TRBJ1-1; no reliable D call. This CDR3 contains 13 residues. With 0 bases removed from V and 2 bases from J, the gap between germline ends came to 4 bases. CDR1 is LGHDT, CDR2 YNNKEL, per germline (reference sequence). The CDR3 loop reads CASSQEVNTEAFF. For the CDR3, the DNA is TGTGCCAGCAGCCAAGAAGTCAACACTGAAGCTTTCTTT.

V gene TRBV5-1 combines with J gene TRBJ2-5; TRBD2 matches at 7 bases. After removal of 4 bases from V and 5 bases from J, the junction contained 11 bases not matched to a gene. Germline V lookup: CDR1 SGHRS, CDR2 YFSETQ. CDR3 size: 15 residues. The CDR3 nucleotides read TGCGCCAGCAGCGACACTAGCGCCGTCCGGGAGACCCAGTACTTC. This translates into CASSDTSAVRETQYF. The whole variable domain, filled in from reference TRBV5-1 and TRBJ2-5, reads KAGVTQTPRYLIKTRGQQVTLSCSPISGHRSVSWYQQTPGQGLQFLFEYFSETQRNKGNFPGRFSGRQFSNSRSEMNVSTLELGDSALYLCASSDTSAVRETQYFGPGTRLLVL.

The V call is TRBV5-6, the J call TRBJ2-1; TRBD2 is a possible D gene (5 bases). V lost 0 bases, J lost 2 bases, and 9 bases lay in between. This CDR3 has 15 residues. Germline values: CDR1 SGHDT, CDR2 YYEEEE. CDR3 protein: CASSLGPGTYNEQFF. The DNA for the CDR3 is TGTGCCAGCAGCTTGGGTCCGGGAACCTACAATGAGCAGTTCTTC.

The genes are TRBV5-1 and TRBJ1-3, with D possibly TRBD1 on 6 matching bases. This CDR3 is 17 amino acids long. V lost 3 bases to trimming and J lost 0 bases, with 16 bases between them. Looked up from germline, CDR1 is SGHRS and CDR2 is YFSETQ. The CDR3 DNA reads as TGCGCCAGCAGCTCCCTGAAGGGGGGGAGCTCTGGAAACACCATATATTTT. This sequence encodes CASSSLKGGSSGNTIYF.

The chain is built from TRBV7-8 and TRBJ2-5; 7 nucleotides line up with TRBD2. The germline gives CDR1 SGHVS, CDR2 FQNEAQ. V was clipped by 7 bases and J by 0 bases; unmatched bases: 8. The CDR3 loop spans 15 amino acids. The CDR3 DNA is TGTGCCAGCAACCCGGGGCGGGGGTACCAAGAGACCCAGTACTTC. Amino acid sequence: CASNPGRGYQETQYF. The full variable domain, rest sourced from reference TRBV7-8 and TRBJ2-5, is GAGVSQSPRYKVAKRGQDVALRCDPISGHVSLFWYQQALGQGPEFLTYFQNEAQLDKSGLPSDRFFAERPEGSVSTLKIQRTQQEDSAVYLCASNPGRGYQETQYFGPGTRLLVL.

This rearrangement joins TRBV9 to TRBJ1-1, with TRBD1 as a possible D gene (5 bases). CDR1 and CDR2 from the germline V gene are SGDLS and YYNGEE. The CDR3 has 13 residues. The V end lost 0 bases, the J end lost 11 bases, and 14 bases lay between the germline ends. CDR3 nucleotide sequence: TGTGCCAGCAGCGTAGAGACGCAGGGTGAGGCTTTCTTT. This sequence encodes CASSVETQGEAFF.

The chain employs TRBV3-1 (or the pseudogene TRBV3-2) and TRBJ1-4; D is unclear. The CDR3 has 12 residues. Germline CDR1 is LGHDT and CDR2 is YNNKEL (reference sequence). V was pared by 0 bases and J by 8 bases, with 4 bases between. CDR3 in amino acids: CASSQEPEKLFF. The CDR3 DNA is TGTGCCAGCAGCCAAGAGCCCGAAAAACTGTTTTTT.

The chain links TRBV5-1 to TRBJ2-3; 16 nucleotides line up with TRBD2. Germline CDR1 and CDR2: SGHRS and YFSETQ. The CDR3 is made up of 19 amino acids. V gave up 4 bases and J gave up 1 base; unmatched junction bases: 9. CDR3 loop: CASSTGTSGRGGGTDTQYF. The CDR3 DNA is TGCGCCAGCAGCACGGGGACTAGCGGGAGGGGAGGTGGCACAGATACGCAGTATTTT.

This clone has a handful of counts. The chain couples TRBV13 to TRBJ2-5, with TRBD1 matching over 9 bases. Germline V lookup: CDR1 PRHDT, CDR2 FYEKMQ (reference sequence). With 7 bases clipped from V and 5 bases from J, the junction kept 8 bases outside the gene matches. CDR3 length: 14 amino acids. CDR3 bases: TGTGCCAGCACCGTAAACAGGGGGCGTGAGACCCAGTACTTC. This codes for CASTVNRGRETQYF. The full variable domain, its missing parts supplied by reference TRBV13 and TRBJ2-5, is AAGVIQSPRHLIKEKRETATLKCYPIPRHDTVYWYQQGPGQDPQFLISFYEKMQSDKGSIPDRFSAQQFSDYHSELNMSSLELGDSALYFCASTVNRGRETQYFGPGTRLLVL.

The chain links TRBV6-2 or TRBV6-3 to TRBJ2-2; TRBD2 matches 8 bases. Per the germline V gene, CDR1 is MNHEY and CDR2 is SVGEGT. The V gene end was trimmed by 1 base and the J gene end by 2 bases; junction bases not matched to a gene: 3. The CDR3 covers 16 residues. The CDR3, as DNA: TGTGCCAGCAGTTACTTAGGACTAGCTAACACCGGGGAGCTGTTTTTT. Encoded protein: CASSYLGLANTGELFF.

The genes are TRBV4-1 and TRBJ2-5, with 10 bases identical to TRBD2. The CDR3 totals 15 residues. J gave up 9 bases and V 1 base, and 8 bases lay outside the gene matches. CDR1 is MGHRA and CDR2 is YSYEKL in the germline V gene. CDR3 in amino acids: CASSQGLAGVVAQYF. The CDR3 DNA sequence: TGCGCCAGCAGCCAAGGGCTAGCGGGGGTCGTGGCCCAGTACTTC.

This sequence joins TRBV5-5 and TRBJ2-3; unclear D gene. Germline CDR1 SGHKS, CDR2 YYEKEE (reference sequence). The CDR3 loop spans 16 amino acids. The V gene lost 0 bases and the J gene lost 3 bases, with 14 bases spanning the gap. CDR3 sequence: CASSLADFTATDTQYF. CDR3 sequence (DNA): TGTGCCAGCAGCTTGGCGGATTTTACTGCAACAGATACGCAGTATTTT.

The chain employs TRBV24-1 and TRBJ2-5, with D uncertain. Deletions cut 7 bases from V and 4 bases from J, with 12 bases between. The germline V gene encodes CDR1 KGHDR and CDR2 SFDVKD. The CDR3 contains 13 residues. This CDR3 is CATSYLGGETQYF. The CDR3 DNA sequence: TGTGCCACCAGCTACTTGGGCGGAGAGACCCAGTACTTC.

The J gene is TRBJ1-1, the V gene TRBV6-5; D unresolved. CDR3 length: 15 residues. The germline V gene has CDR1 MNHEY and CDR2 SVGAGI. Trimming took 5 bases from V and 6 from J, leaving 19 bases between them. The CDR3 coding sequence is TGTGCCAGCAGTAAAACCCCCTCGTTTAACTCTGAAGCTTTCTTT. Amino acid sequence: CASSKTPSFNSEAFF.

The rearrangement joins TRBV3-1 (or the pseudogene TRBV3-2) to TRBJ2-2; D assignment may be TRBD1 or TRBD2 (5 bases each). The length of the CDR3 is 14 residues. The ends were cut back, 0 bases at V and 9 bases at J, with 11 bases in the middle. Per germline, CDR1 LGHDT and CDR2 YNNKEL (reference sequence). The CDR3 DNA is TGTGCCAGCAGCCAAGAACCCGGGGCCCGGGAGCTGTTTTTT. Its protein product is CASSQEPGARELFF.

The V and J genes are TRBV3-1 (or the pseudogene TRBV3-2) and TRBJ1-5; D is possibly TRBD1 (5 bases). Between the trimmed V and J ends, which lost 0 bases and 6 bases, there was a span of 12 bases. The CDR3 covers 15 residues. The V gene's germline CDR1 is LGHDT and CDR2 YNNKEL (reference sequence). CDR3 DNA sequence: TGTGCCAGCAGCCAAGACGCAGGGATCACTCAGCCCCAGCATTTT. This gives the protein CASSQDAGITQPQHF.